This T cell receptor beta chain was sequenced for a study of blood T cell repertoires in COVID-19. As for the study in general: T cells, B-cell-depleted T cells, or PBMCs supplied cDNA or gDNA.

As handled by the study authors: The assay estimated nucleated cells by amplifying reference gene primers. Data came from immunoSEQ multiplex PCR; TCRdb stores just in-frame clones and leaves some out. For V, J and clone size, that table is used; D and trimming come from the DNA. Altogether 310,000 or so clones are present, around 82% being singletons, with the ten largest covering approximately 1.1%. Trimming removed 0 bases from V and 1 base from J, with 13 bases in between. CDR1 SGDLS and CDR2 YYNGEE come from the germline V gene. This CDR3 has 16 residues. Sequenced material: peripheral blood. The chain recombines TRBV9 with TRBJ1-1, with D possibly matching TRBD1 (6 bases). The source is a woman between 45 and 60 years old with acute or convalescent COVID-19. DNA of the CDR3: TGTGCCAGCAGCGTAGCGGGGGGCTTGGGGAACACTGAAGCTTTCTTT. Protein: CASSVAGGLGNTEAFF. The full variable domain, in which reference TRBV9 and TRBJ1-1 provide the parts outside the CDR3, is DSGVTQTPKHLITATGQRVTLRCSPRSGDLSVYWYQQSLDQGLQFLIQYYNGEERAKGNILERFSAQQFPDLHSELNLSSLELGDSALYFCASSVAGGLGNTEAFFGQGTRLTVV.